Listed here is a single T cell receptor beta chain. Its antigen is not known. This sample stems from a study of cytomegalovirus exposure and HLA in healthy donors. Study in general: Of 398 genotyped donors, roughly 86% clustered with self-reported Caucasian donors. Findings and limits, study-wide: Analysis was carried out at a later point, and it linked a missense DCLRE1C variant to TCR beta V- and J-gene trimming. TCR association rates varied by HLA locus in a later analysis, with DRB1 highest and HLA-C lowest.

The germline gives CDR1 MNHEY, CDR2 SMNVEV (reference sequence). The trim removed 3 bases at V and 0 bases at J, leaving 13 bases unmatched. This CDR3 has 18 residues. It was with 60 Vbeta and 13 Jbeta primers that the PCR ran. The table came from immunoSEQ multiplex PCR; TCRdb's copy has only in-frame clones and leaves some out. The sample includes some 97,000 clones, approximately 68% seen only once; the top ten take more than 4.5%. The chain uses TRBV27 and TRBJ1-1; 7 nucleotides agree with TRBD1. What was sequenced was PBMCs. The sequence was obtained from a woman between 18 and 30 years old in good health and CMV-seropositive. CDR3 loop: CASSFYVGQALMNTEAFF. The CDR3 DNA follows: TGTGCCAGCAGTTTTTACGTCGGACAGGCACTAATGAACACTGAAGCTTTCTTT.